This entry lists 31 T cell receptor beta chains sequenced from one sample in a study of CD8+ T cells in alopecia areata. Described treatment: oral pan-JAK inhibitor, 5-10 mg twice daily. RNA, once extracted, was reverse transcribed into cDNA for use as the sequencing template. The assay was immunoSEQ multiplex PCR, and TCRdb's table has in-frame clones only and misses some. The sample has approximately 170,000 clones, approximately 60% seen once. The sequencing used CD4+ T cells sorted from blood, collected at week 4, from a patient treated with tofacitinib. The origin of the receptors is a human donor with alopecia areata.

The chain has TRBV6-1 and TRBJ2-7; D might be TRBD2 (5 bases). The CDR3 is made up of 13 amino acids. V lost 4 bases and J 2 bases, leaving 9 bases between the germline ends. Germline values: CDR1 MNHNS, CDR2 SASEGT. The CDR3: CASSASGTYEQYF. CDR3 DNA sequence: TGTGCCAGCAGTGCCAGCGGCACCTACGAGCAGTACTTC.

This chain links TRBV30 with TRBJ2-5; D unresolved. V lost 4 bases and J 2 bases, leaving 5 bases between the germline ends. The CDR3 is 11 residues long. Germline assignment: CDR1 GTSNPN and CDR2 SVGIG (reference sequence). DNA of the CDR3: TGTGCCTGGACCACACAAGAGACCCAGTACTTC. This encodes CAWTTQETQYF.

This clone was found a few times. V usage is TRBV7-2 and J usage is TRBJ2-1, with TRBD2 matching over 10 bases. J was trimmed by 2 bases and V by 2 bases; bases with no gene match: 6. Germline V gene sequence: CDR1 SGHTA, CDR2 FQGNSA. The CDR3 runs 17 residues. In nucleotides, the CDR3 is TGTGCCAGCAGCTTAAATAGCGGGAGGTCCACCTACAATGAGCAGTTCTTC. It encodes CASSLNSGRSTYNEQFF.

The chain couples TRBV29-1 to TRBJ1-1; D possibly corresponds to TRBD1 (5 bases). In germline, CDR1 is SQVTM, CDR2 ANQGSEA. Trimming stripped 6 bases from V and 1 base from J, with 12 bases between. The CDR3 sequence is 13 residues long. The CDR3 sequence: CSVLRGKNTEAFF. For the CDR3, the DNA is TGCAGCGTCCTTCGGGGGAAGAACACTGAAGCTTTCTTT.

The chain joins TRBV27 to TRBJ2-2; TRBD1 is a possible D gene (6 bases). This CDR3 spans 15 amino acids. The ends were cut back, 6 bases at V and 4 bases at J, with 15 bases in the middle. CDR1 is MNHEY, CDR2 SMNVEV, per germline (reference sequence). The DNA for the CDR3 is TGTGCCAGCAGACTAGGGGGTACTACCACCGGGGAGCTGTTTTTT. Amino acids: CASRLGGTTTGELFF.

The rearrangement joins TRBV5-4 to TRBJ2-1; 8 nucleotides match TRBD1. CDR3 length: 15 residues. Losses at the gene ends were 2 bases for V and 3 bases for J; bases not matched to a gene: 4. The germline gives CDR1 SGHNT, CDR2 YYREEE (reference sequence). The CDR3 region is CASSFGQGGYNEQFF. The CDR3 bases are TGTGCCAGCAGCTTCGGACAGGGAGGCTACAATGAGCAGTTCTTC.

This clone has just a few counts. Here the CDR3 DNA reads TGCAGCGGCCGGGACAGACCTGGGGAGCAGTACTTC. Translation gives CSGRDRPGEQYF. The rearrangement joins TRBV29-1 to TRBJ2-7, with 7 bases that match TRBD1. Germline assignment: CDR1 SQVTM and CDR2 ANQGSEA. J lost 7 bases, V lost 7 bases, and 10 bases had no gene match. There are 12 residues in the CDR3.

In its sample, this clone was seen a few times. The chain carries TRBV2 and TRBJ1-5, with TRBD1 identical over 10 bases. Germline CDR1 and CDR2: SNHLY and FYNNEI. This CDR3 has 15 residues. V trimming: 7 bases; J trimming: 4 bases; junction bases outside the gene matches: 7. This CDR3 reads CASNWGQGRNQPQHF. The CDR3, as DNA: TGTGCCAGCAACTGGGGACAGGGGAGGAATCAGCCCCAGCATTTT. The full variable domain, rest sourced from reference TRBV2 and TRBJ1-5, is EPEVTQTPSHQVTQMGQEVILRCVPISNHLYFYWYRQILGQKVEFLVSFYNNEISEKSEIFDDQFSVERPDGSNFTLKIRSTKLEDSAMYFCASNWGQGRNQPQHFGDGTRLSIL.

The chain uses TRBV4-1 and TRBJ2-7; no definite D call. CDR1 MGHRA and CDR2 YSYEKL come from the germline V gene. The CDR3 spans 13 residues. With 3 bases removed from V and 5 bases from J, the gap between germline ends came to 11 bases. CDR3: CASSHPGAHEQYF. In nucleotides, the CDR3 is TGCGCCAGCAGCCATCCGGGTGCCCACGAGCAGTACTTC.

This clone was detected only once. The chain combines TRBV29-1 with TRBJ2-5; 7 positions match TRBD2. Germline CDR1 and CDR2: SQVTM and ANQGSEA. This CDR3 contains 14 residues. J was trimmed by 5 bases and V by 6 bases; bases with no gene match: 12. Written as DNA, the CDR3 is TGCAGCGTCGCCCGGACTAGGTCGGGCGAGACCCAGTACTTC. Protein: CSVARTRSGETQYF. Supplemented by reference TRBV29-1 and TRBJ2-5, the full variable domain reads SAVISQKPSRDICQRGTSLTIQCQVDSQVTMMFWYRQQPGQSLTLIATANQGSEATYESGFVIDKFPISRPNLTFSTLTVSNMSPEDSSIYLCSVARTRSGETQYFGPGTRLLVL.

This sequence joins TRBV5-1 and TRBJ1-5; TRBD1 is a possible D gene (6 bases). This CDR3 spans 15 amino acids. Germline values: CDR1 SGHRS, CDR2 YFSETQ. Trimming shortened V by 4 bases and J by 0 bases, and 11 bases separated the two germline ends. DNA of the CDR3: TGCGCCAGCAGCCCGACAGGTAATAGCAATCAGCCCCAGCATTTT. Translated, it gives CASSPTGNSNQPQHF.

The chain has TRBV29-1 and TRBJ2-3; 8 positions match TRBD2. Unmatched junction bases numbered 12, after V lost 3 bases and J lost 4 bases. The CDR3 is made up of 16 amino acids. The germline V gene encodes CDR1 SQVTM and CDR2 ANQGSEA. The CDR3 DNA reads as TGCAGCGTTGAGGGTGCGGGGACTAGTAACGCAGATACGCAGTATTTT. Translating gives CSVEGAGTSNADTQYF.

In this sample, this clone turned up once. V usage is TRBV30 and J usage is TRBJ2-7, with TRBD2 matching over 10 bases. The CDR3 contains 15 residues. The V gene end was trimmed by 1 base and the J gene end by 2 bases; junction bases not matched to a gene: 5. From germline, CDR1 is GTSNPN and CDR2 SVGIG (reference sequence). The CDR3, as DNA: TGTGCCTGGAGTGGAGGACTAGCGGAGGCCTACGAGCAGTACTTC. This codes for CAWSGGLAEAYEQYF. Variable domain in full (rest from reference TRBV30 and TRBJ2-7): SQTIHQWPATLVQPVGSPLSLECTVEGTSNPNLYWYRQAAGRGLQLLFYSVGIGQISSEVPQNLSASRPQDRQFILSSKKLLLSDSGFYLCAWSGGLAEAYEQYFGPGTRLTVT.

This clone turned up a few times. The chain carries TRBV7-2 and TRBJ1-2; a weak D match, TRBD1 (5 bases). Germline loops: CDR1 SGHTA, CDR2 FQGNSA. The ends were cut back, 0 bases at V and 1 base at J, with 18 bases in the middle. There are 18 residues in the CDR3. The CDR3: CASSLAPLTATDNYGYTF. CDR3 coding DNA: TGTGCCAGCAGCTTAGCGCCGCTGACAGCTACGGATAACTATGGCTACACCTTC.

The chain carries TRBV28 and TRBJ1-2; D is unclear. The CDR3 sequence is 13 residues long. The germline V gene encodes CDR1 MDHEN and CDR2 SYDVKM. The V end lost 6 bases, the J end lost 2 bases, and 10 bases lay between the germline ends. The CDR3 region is CASRGGVNYGYTF. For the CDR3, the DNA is TGTGCCAGCAGAGGCGGGGTGAACTATGGCTACACCTTC.

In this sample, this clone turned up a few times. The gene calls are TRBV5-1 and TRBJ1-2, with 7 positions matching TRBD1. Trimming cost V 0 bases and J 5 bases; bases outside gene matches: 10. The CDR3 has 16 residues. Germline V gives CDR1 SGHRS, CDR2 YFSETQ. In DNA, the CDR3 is TGCGCCAGCAGCTTGGAAGAGGGGGCTGGAGGGTATGGCTACACCTTC. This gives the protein CASSLEEGAGGYGYTF.

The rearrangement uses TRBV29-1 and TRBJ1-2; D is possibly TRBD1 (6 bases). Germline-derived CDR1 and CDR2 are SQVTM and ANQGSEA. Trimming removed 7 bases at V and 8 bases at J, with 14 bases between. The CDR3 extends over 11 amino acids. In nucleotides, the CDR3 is TGCAGCGCTGGGGGCTCGAGGGGCTACACCTTC. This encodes CSAGGSRGYTF.

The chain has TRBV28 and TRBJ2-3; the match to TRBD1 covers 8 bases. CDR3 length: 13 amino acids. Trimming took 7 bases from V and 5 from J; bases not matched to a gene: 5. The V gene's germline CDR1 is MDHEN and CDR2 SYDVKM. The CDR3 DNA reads TGTGCCAGCACCTCAGGGACAGGAGATACGCAGTATTTT. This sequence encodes CASTSGTGDTQYF.

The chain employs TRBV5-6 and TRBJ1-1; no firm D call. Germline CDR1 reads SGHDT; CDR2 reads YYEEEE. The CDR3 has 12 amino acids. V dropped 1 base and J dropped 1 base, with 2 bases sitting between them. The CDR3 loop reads CASSLPNTEAFF. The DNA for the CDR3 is TGTGCCAGCAGCTTGCCGAACACTGAAGCTTTCTTT. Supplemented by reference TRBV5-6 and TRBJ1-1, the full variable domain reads DAGVTQSPTHLIKTRGQQVTLRCSPKSGHDTVSWYQQALGQGPQFIFQYYEEEERQRGNFPDRFSGHQFPNYSSELNVNALLLGDSALYLCASSLPNTEAFFGQGTRLTVV.

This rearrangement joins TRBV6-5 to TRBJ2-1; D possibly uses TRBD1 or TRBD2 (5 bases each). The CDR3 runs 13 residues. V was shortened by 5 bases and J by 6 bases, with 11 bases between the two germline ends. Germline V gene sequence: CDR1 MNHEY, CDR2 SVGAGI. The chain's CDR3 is CASSRTSGNEQFF. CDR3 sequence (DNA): TGTGCCAGCAGTCGGACAAGCGGCAATGAGCAGTTCTTC.

The CDR3 protein is CASSRTASEQYF. In DNA form, the CDR3 reads TGTGCCAGCAGTCGGACGGCTTCCGAGCAGTACTTC. The V gene is TRBV6-5, the J gene TRBJ2-7; D call uncertain. Germline V CDR1 and CDR2: MNHEY, SVGAGI. V was pared by 5 bases and J by 6 bases, with 11 bases between. This CDR3 contains 12 residues.

CDR3 bases: TGTGCCTGGAGTCGCGGGCTCGGTCAGCCCCAGCATTTT. Its protein product is CAWSRGLGQPQHF. The rearrangement uses TRBV30 and TRBJ1-5, with D hard to call. Per germline, CDR1 GTSNPN and CDR2 SVGIG (reference sequence). There are 13 residues in the CDR3. V gave up 2 bases and J gave up 6 bases, with 11 bases separating them. The full variable domain, rest sourced from reference TRBV30 and TRBJ1-5, is SQTIHQWPATLVQPVGSPLSLECTVEGTSNPNLYWYRQAAGRGLQLLFYSVGIGQISSEVPQNLSASRPQDRQFILSSKKLLLSDSGFYLCAWSRGLGQPQHFGDGTRLSIL.

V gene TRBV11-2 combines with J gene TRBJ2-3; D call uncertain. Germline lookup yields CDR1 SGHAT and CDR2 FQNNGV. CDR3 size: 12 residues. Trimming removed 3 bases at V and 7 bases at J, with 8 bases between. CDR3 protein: CASSLPKYTQYF. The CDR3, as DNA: TGTGCCAGCAGCTTGCCTAAATATACGCAGTATTTT.

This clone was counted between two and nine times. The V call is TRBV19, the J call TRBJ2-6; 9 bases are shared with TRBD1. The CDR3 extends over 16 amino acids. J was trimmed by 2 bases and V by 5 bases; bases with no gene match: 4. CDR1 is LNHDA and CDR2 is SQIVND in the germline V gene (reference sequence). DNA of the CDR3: TGTGCCAGTAGTGAACAGGGGGCGCCTGGGGCCAACGTCCTGACTTTC. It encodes CASSEQGAPGANVLTF.

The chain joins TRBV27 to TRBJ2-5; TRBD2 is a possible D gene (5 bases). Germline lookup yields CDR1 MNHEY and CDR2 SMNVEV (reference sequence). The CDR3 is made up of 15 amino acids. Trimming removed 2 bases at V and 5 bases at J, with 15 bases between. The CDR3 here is CASSLNSGIGETQYF. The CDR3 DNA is TGTGCCAGCAGTTTAAATTCCGGGATAGGGGAGACCCAGTACTTC.

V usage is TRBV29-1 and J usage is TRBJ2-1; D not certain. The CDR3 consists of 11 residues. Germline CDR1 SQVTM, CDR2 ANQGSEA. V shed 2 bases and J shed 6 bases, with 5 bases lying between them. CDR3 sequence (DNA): TGCAGCGTTGAAAAACCCAATGAGCAGTTCTTC. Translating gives CSVEKPNEQFF.

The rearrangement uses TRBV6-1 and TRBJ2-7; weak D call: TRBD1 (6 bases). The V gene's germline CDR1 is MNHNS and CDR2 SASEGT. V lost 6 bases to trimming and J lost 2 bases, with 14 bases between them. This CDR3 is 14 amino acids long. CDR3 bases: TGTGCCAGCAGCCCCGGGACAAAGACCTACGAGCAGTACTTC. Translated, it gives CASSPGTKTYEQYF.

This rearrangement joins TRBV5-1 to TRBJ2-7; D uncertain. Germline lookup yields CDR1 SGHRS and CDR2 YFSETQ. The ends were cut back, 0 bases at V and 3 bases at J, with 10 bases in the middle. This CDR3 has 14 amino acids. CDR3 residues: CASSLETALYEQYF. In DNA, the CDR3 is TGCGCCAGCAGCTTGGAGACCGCGCTCTACGAGCAGTACTTC.

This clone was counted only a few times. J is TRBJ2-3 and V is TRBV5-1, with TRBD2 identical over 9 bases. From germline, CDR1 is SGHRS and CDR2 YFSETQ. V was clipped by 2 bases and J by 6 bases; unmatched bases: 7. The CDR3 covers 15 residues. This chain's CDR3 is CASSFGLAGFDTQYF. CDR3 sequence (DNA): TGCGCCAGCAGCTTCGGGCTAGCGGGGTTCGATACGCAGTATTTT.

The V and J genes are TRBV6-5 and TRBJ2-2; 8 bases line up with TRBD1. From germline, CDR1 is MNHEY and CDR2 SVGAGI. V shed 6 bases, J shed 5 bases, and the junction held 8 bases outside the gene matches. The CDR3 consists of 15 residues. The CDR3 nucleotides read TGTGCCAGCAGCAGGACAGGGTCTCAAACCGGGGAGCTGTTTTTT. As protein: CASSRTGSQTGELFF.

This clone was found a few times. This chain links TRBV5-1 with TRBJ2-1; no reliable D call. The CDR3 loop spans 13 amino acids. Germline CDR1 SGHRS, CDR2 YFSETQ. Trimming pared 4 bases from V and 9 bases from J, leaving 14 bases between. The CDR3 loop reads CASSDARMGEQFF. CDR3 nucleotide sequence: TGCGCCAGCAGCGACGCCCGAATGGGTGAGCAGTTCTTC.